A selection of T cell receptor beta chains follows, all from one sample in a study of beta chain features in type 1 diabetes. TCRdb's copy holds only in-frame clones and misses some; the assay was immunoSEQ multiplex PCR. The table has a few hundred thousand clones, 25% to 30% seen once. The sequenced sample was central memory CD4+ T cells from blood. These receptors all stem from a man aged 25 to 40 in good health. The CDR3 runs from the conserved cysteine through the conserved F or W.

CDR3	V	J
CASSLGRGIYGYTF	TRBV28	TRBJ1-2
CASSREPTGFYEQYF	TRBV4-3	TRBJ2-7
CASSPRDSRTYNEQFF	TRBV5-4	TRBJ2-1
CASSRPWGTQYF	TRBV6-5	TRBJ2-5
CSAPTGSEQYF	TRBV20-1	TRBJ2-7
CASSLLGAGNTGELFF	TRBV28	TRBJ2-2
CASVNWDRPYEQYF	TRBV7-2	TRBJ2-7
CASSQQLGGGITGANVLTF	TRBV5-4	TRBJ2-6
CASSGQVEDTQYF	TRBV6-1	TRBJ2-3
CASSPRYREQGTDTQYF	TRBV27	TRBJ2-3
CAWSVRSANIQETQYF	TRBV30	TRBJ2-5
CASSSQGNYGYTF	TRBV4-1	TRBJ1-2
CASSSKSGMNYGYTF	TRBV6-5	TRBJ1-2
CATSTGTTYGYTF	TRBV15	TRBJ1-2
CASSNASVGETQYF	TRBV5-4	TRBJ2-5
CASSSSGARVTDTQYF	TRBV7-9	TRBJ2-3
CASSPRVGAKNIQYF	TRBV28	TRBJ2-4
CASSFRTSGGDEQFF	TRBV5-1	TRBJ2-1
CASSPSGQGNYEQYF	TRBV18	TRBJ2-7
CASSPGGQDTQYF	TRBV18	TRBJ2-3
CASSSSRETQYF	TRBV5-1	TRBJ2-5
CASREGYTQYF	TRBV2	TRBJ2-3
CASSGDPTDPMNTEAFF	TRBV7-2	TRBJ1-1
CASSEGRDRGAQHF	TRBV2	TRBJ1-5
CASSSPAGGSEQFF	TRBV5-6	TRBJ2-1
CASRRQTSGNVNEQFF	TRBV25-1	TRBJ2-1
CASSLIQATGANVLTF	TRBV19	TRBJ2-6
CASSLSTAPYNEQFF	TRBV7-9	TRBJ2-1
CASSQVADNTDTQYF	TRBV5-4	TRBJ2-3
CAWSHSGARGAEAFF	TRBV30	TRBJ1-1
CAWSLPGQGNSPLHF	TRBV30	TRBJ1-6
CASSPGQGEKLFF	TRBV18	TRBJ1-4
CASSPGTGVSPLHF	TRBV7-2	TRBJ1-6
CAWSKEGNQPQHF	TRBV30	TRBJ1-5
CASSYSSAWDTYGYTF	TRBV6-5	TRBJ1-2